This T cell receptor (beta chain) was documented in a study of blood T cell repertoires in COVID-19 (dated by TCRdb to about 2020). With regard to the full study: Samples covering the acute and convalescent phases of COVID-19 were provided by collaborators in the United States, Italy and Spain. The prospective study material was composed of cDNA or gDNA derived from T cells, B-cell-depleted T cells, or PBMCs. Deeply sampled blood TCRbeta repertoires from subjects exposed to, actively infected with, or recovered from COVID-19 were included in the dataset. The repertoires were made available in a free public database intended to serve as a resource for research on the immune response to SARS-CoV-2. Samples were obtained from the ongoing ImmuneRACE study (first 160 participants) and from over a thousand subjects provided by 6 global collaborators. The sample metadata nearly always contained a de-identified subject ID, COVID-19 status, age in years and sex. HLA class I and class II types, where available, came from metadata supplied by the sample provider rather than from assay-based typing.

In the prospective study, participants were roughly 18 to 95 years old, resided in about two dozen geographic areas of the United States, and were enrolled through a virtual design. In the prospective study, cohorts were assigned on the basis of participant-reported clinical history obtained from a screening survey and a study questionnaire. Exposed participants were defined as having been in contact with someone with a PCR-confirmed or clinician-diagnosed COVID-19 case within 2 weeks of study entry. In the prospective study, whole blood, serum and a nasopharyngeal or oropharyngeal swab were collected from each participant by mobile phlebotomists. Prospective study participants could optionally give additional blood draws and questionnaires over a roughly two-month period. Before DNA extraction, blood samples from the prospective study were shipped at room temperature or frozen. The immunoSEQ Assay, a bias-controlled multiplex PCR, was used to amplify TCRbeta CDR3 regions from genomic DNA. Processing in the source paper ran as follows. Within the assay, amplification of reference gene primers was used to estimate how many nucleated cells each sample contained. To quantify the absolute abundance of each unique TCRbeta CDR3 rearrangement, sequence reads were collapsed and filtered. For each sample, productive Simpson clonality was calculated by taking the square root of Simpson's diversity index across productive rearrangements. TCRdb limited this immuneACCESS table to in-frame rearrangements with V and J called. A share of clones is missing; checked studies link under half to unresolved V genes, and the rest is unexplained. The V and J calls and clone size are taken from that table; D and trimming were inferred from the DNA. This sample has 350,000 or so clones in its table, and roughly 90% of those were observed once. The ten largest clones take up around 0.92% of the sample.

Study-wide findings and limitations: The amount of clinical and demographic metadata varied by source and participant and was provided uncurated.

About this clone: Its antigen has not been determined. No base quality values were provided; no much bigger clone lies one nucleotide off.

Here V drops 1 base and J drops 2 bases, and the junction holds 5 bases not matched to any gene. From cysteine to phenylalanine, the CDR3 is 15 amino acids long. Only the CDR3 region is kept as DNA, spanning 45 bases read in frame from base 1. From a lookup of the germline V gene, CDR1 and CDR2 are SGHTA and FQGTGA. Rearrangement joined TRBV7-3 to TRBJ2-7, and TRBD2 aligns with 7 junction nucleotides. The specimen was PBMCs or T cells enriched from blood (not recorded which). The TCR originated in a woman aged 25 to 45 who had been exposed to COVID-19. The CDR3 reads as follows: CASSLRAGEAYEQYF. The nucleotide sequence is given as TGTGCCAGCAGCTTAAGGGCGGGAGAGGCCTACGAGCAGTACTTC.